This entry lists 21 T cell receptor beta chains sequenced from one sample in a study of T cell responses to AZD1222 COVID-19 vaccine (TCRdb year 2021). The library relied on the immunoSEQ multiplex PCR assay. TCRdb holds this immuneACCESS table with in-frame rearrangements only. Some clones are missing; in checked studies, unresolved V genes explain under half, and the rest has no known cause. For this sample there are 90,000 to 100,000 clones; approximately 88% appear just once. About 3% of the sample is held by the ten biggest clonotypes. This specimen's time point label, interpreted: baseline before first vaccination. Source: peripheral blood, taken on day 0 of AZD1222 vaccination. Receptors were obtained from an adult in good health.

J is TRBJ2-6 and V is TRBV7-2; 8 bases align to TRBD2. The V segment lost 8 bases and the J segment 3 bases; nucleotides outside the gene matches: 9. The CDR3 loop spans 16 amino acids. Germline values: CDR1 SGHTA, CDR2 FQGNSA. This chain's CDR3 is CASSRSAGGGANVLTF. The CDR3 DNA follows: TGTGCCAGCTCTCGGTCGGCGGGAGGTGGGGCCAACGTCCTGACTTTC.

V gene TRBV3-1 (or the pseudogene TRBV3-2) combines with J gene TRBJ2-7, with 8 bases lining up with TRBD2. Germline values: CDR1 LGHDT, CDR2 YNNKEL (reference sequence). The CDR3 has 17 amino acids. The trim removed 1 base at V and 2 bases at J, leaving 10 bases unmatched. CDR3: CASSQVVLGTSPYEQYF. The DNA of the CDR3 is TGTGCCAGCAGCCAAGTTGTACTCGGGACTAGTCCCTACGAGCAGTACTTC.

The chain uses TRBV28 and TRBJ1-5, with 8 bases aligning to TRBD1. The CDR3 has 15 amino acids. The germline gives CDR1 MDHEN, CDR2 SYDVKM. V trimming: 3 bases; J trimming: 7 bases; junction bases outside the gene matches: 8. The CDR3 region is CASSFRQGMGQPQHF. The DNA for the CDR3 is TGTGCCAGCAGTTTTAGACAGGGGATGGGACAGCCCCAGCATTTT.

This clone was seen just once. The rearrangement uses TRBV4-2 and TRBJ2-7; 9 positions agree with TRBD2. J gave up 2 bases and V 1 base, and 3 bases lay outside the gene matches. Germline CDR1 reads LGHNA; CDR2 reads YNFKEQ. The CDR3 is made up of 15 amino acids. CDR3 sequence: CASSQGLAEPYEQYF. In DNA, the CDR3 is TGTGCCAGCAGCCAAGGACTAGCGGAACCCTACGAGCAGTACTTC.

This clone was counted a single time. The chain uses TRBV5-1 and TRBJ1-5; D is undetermined. The CDR3 extends over 16 amino acids. The V gene's germline CDR1 is SGHRS and CDR2 YFSETQ. The germline V and J ends were trimmed by 0 bases and 3 bases, with 13 bases remaining between them. CDR3 protein: CASSLDGMVTNQPQHF. The CDR3 DNA is TGCGCCAGCAGCTTGGATGGTATGGTTACCAATCAGCCCCAGCATTTT.

This chain uses TRBV10-3 with TRBJ2-1, with 9 bases identical to TRBD2. CDR3 length equals 16 residues. With 0 bases clipped from V and 12 bases from J, the junction kept 12 bases outside the gene matches. Per germline, CDR1 ENHRY and CDR2 SYGVKD. In DNA form, the CDR3 reads TGTGCCATCAGTGAGTCGGGGCTCGGGACTAGCTGGGCGCAGTTCTTC. It yields the protein CAISESGLGTSWAQFF.

This rearrangement joins TRBV4-3 to TRBJ2-1; 11 positions agree with TRBD2. The CDR3 covers 17 residues. The germline gives CDR1 LGHNA, CDR2 YSLEER. Trimming took 0 bases from V and 5 from J; bases not matched to a gene: 6. In DNA form, the CDR3 reads TGCGCCAGCAGCCAAGAGACGTCGGGACTAGCGGACAATGAGCAGTTCTTC. Translated, it gives CASSQETSGLADNEQFF.

The genes are TRBV5-1 and TRBJ2-7; 9 bases match TRBD1. J gave up 0 bases and V 0 bases, and 1 base lay outside the gene matches. The CDR3 is made up of 15 amino acids. Germline V gives CDR1 SGHRS, CDR2 YFSETQ. The CDR3 protein is CASSLGDRDSYEQYF. As DNA, the CDR3 is TGCGCCAGCAGCTTGGGGGACAGGGACTCCTACGAGCAGTACTTC.

This clone was detected only once. V gene TRBV19 combines with J gene TRBJ2-3, with a weak D call TRBD2 (6 bases). Germline V CDR1 and CDR2: LNHDA, SQIVND (reference sequence). V was shortened by 6 bases and J by 5 bases, with 12 bases between the two germline ends. This CDR3 region has 13 residues. DNA of the CDR3: TGTGCCAGTAGCACGGGAGAAGGAGATACGCAGTATTTT. Translated, it gives CASSTGEGDTQYF.

The V gene is TRBV18, the J gene TRBJ1-1, with D perhaps TRBD1 (5 bases). CDR3 length equals 13 residues. Between the trimmed V and J ends, which lost 2 bases and 7 bases, there was a span of 11 bases. Looked up from germline, CDR1 is KGHSH and CDR2 is LQKENI. As DNA, the CDR3 is TGTGCCAGCTCACCAAAAAGGGGCGATGAAGCTTTCTTT. It specifies CASSPKRGDEAFF. The whole variable domain, remainder taken from reference TRBV18 and TRBJ1-1, is NAGVMQNPRHLVRRRGQEARLRCSPMKGHSHVYWYRQLPEEGLKFMVYLQKENIIDESGMPKERFSAEFPKEGPSILRIQQVVRGDSAAYFCASSPKRGDEAFFGQGTRLTVV.

The chain has TRBV19 and TRBJ1-2; 9 bases agree with TRBD1. The germline CDR1 and CDR2 sequences are LNHDA and SQIVND (reference sequence). V trimming: 6 bases; J trimming: 5 bases; junction bases outside the gene matches: 10. The CDR3 runs 15 residues. Here the CDR3 reads CASRIAGTGWYGYTF. The CDR3 bases are TGTGCCAGTAGGATCGCGGGGACAGGGTGGTATGGCTACACCTTC.

The V gene is TRBV5-1, the J gene TRBJ1-1, with 9 bases that match TRBD1. V gave up 3 bases and J gave up 1 base; unmatched junction bases: 7. From germline, CDR1 is SGHRS and CDR2 YFSETQ. The CDR3 runs 16 residues. CDR3 residues: CASSYGTGKANTEAFF. CDR3 bases: TGCGCCAGCAGCTATGGGACAGGGAAGGCGAACACTGAAGCTTTCTTT.

The genes are TRBV2 and TRBJ1-6; unclear D gene. CDR3 length equals 16 residues. Between the trimmed V and J ends, which lost 5 bases and 0 bases, there was a span of 11 bases. The germline V gene has CDR1 SNHLY and CDR2 FYNNEI. The CDR3 here is CASSRLTDSYNSPLHF. The CDR3 nucleotides read TGTGCCAGCAGTAGGTTAACGGACTCCTATAATTCACCCCTCCACTTT. Variable domain in full (rest from reference TRBV2 and TRBJ1-6): EPEVTQTPSHQVTQMGQEVILRCVPISNHLYFYWYRQILGQKVEFLVSFYNNEISEKSEIFDDQFSVERPDGSNFTLKIRSTKLEDSAMYFCASSRLTDSYNSPLHFGNGTRLTVT.

This chain links TRBV11-2 with TRBJ1-6; TRBD1 is a possible D gene (6 bases). The V end lost 5 bases, the J end lost 5 bases, and 19 bases lay between the germline ends. The CDR3 runs 17 residues. Germline-derived CDR1 and CDR2 are SGHAT and FQNNGV. CDR3 in amino acids: CASSTPGEIRNNSPLHF. The DNA of the CDR3 is TGTGCCAGCAGCACACCAGGGGAGATAAGAAATAATTCACCCCTCCACTTT.

The chain is built from TRBV2 and TRBJ1-3; the D gene is possibly TRBD1 (6 bases). This CDR3 is built from 15 residues. The germline V gene encodes CDR1 SNHLY and CDR2 FYNNEI. Deletions cut 3 bases from V and 7 bases from J, with 16 bases between. DNA of the CDR3: TGTGCCAGCAGTGAGGATGAATGGGGGGCCAACACCATATATTTT. Its protein is CASSEDEWGANTIYF.

In this sample, this clone turned up a few times. This chain connects TRBV27 to TRBJ1-6; 10 bases align to TRBD1. V dropped 5 bases and J dropped 9; count of bases not matched to a gene: 13. CDR3 size: 17 residues. Germline-derived CDR1 and CDR2 are MNHEY and SMNVEV (reference sequence). The CDR3 region has the DNA TGTGCCAGCAGTCCGCCCCAGACAGGGGGCTGGGGTTCACCCCTCCACTTT. This gives the protein CASSPPQTGGWGSPLHF.

The V call is TRBV5-4, the J call TRBJ1-2; D remains ambiguous. Per germline, CDR1 SGHNT and CDR2 YYREEE (reference sequence). CDR3 length: 16 residues. Trimming pared 0 bases from V and 4 bases from J, leaving 16 bases between. Here the CDR3 reads CASSLESMGFFYGYTF. Written as DNA, the CDR3 is TGTGCCAGCAGCTTGGAGTCGATGGGATTTTTCTATGGCTACACCTTC.

In its sample, this clone was seen once. The chain carries TRBV5-5 and TRBJ1-1, with D possibly being TRBD1 (5 bases). The CDR3 has 15 amino acids. Germline CDR1 and CDR2: SGHKS and YYEKEE (reference sequence). The V and J ends lost 4 bases and 2 bases respectively, with 15 bases between them. The CDR3 here is CASSGTVLSNTEAFF. CDR3 sequence (DNA): TGTGCCAGCAGCGGGACCGTTCTTTCTAACACTGAAGCTTTCTTT.

The J gene is TRBJ1-1, the V gene TRBV10-3; 7 nucleotides agree with TRBD1. The CDR3 length is 19 residues. Unmatched junction bases numbered 22, after V lost 5 bases and J lost 4 bases. Germline CDR1 reads ENHRY; CDR2 reads SYGVKD. CDR3 bases: TGTGCCATCAGTCGACACCTCGCCGGGGCGGGACAGACGACCACTGAAGCTTTCTTT. Translating gives CAISRHLAGAGQTTTEAFF.

This clone was detected only once. The chain carries TRBV28 and TRBJ2-2; 7 bases are shared with TRBD1. The CDR3 is made up of 15 amino acids. Germline CDR1 reads MDHEN; CDR2 reads SYDVKM. The trim removed 1 base at V and 3 bases at J, leaving 2 bases unmatched. CDR3 residues: CASSLFRGHTGELFF. In DNA, the CDR3 is TGTGCCAGCAGTTTATTTAGGGGGCACACCGGGGAGCTGTTTTTT.

The gene calls are TRBV2 and TRBJ2-5; TRBD1 matches at 7 bases. The length of the CDR3 is 15 residues. The germline CDR1 and CDR2 sequences are SNHLY and FYNNEI. Germline trimming cut 4 bases from V and 1 base from J; bases unmatched to any gene: 6. Written as DNA, the CDR3 is TGTGCCAGCAGTGCCCAGACAGGGCCCCAAGAGACCCAGTACTTC. Translation gives CASSAQTGPQETQYF.